This T cell receptor beta chain was observed in a study of blood T cell repertoires in COVID-19. Whole-study context: Samples of COVID-19 (acute and convalescent) were obtained from the United States, Italy and Spain. The analysed material was cDNA or gDNA that came from T cells, B-cell-depleted T cells, or PBMCs.

This clone is a singleton in its sample. Original processing methods: The assay estimated nucleated cells by amplifying reference gene primers. Assay used: immunoSEQ multiplex PCR; TCRdb lists only in-frame clones, some missing. That table is the source of V, J and clone size, and D and trimming were worked out from the DNA. This table holds under 200,000 clones, roughly 86% found once. CDR1 is LNHNV, CDR2 YYDKDF, per germline (reference sequence). The CDR3 is made up of 14 amino acids. V lost 1 base and J 3 bases, leaving 9 bases between the germline ends. The receptor comes from a young man with active or convalescent COVID-19. The chain combines TRBV15 with TRBJ2-5; D unresolved. The sample was peripheral blood. This chain's CDR3 is CATSRAGGKETQYF. DNA of the CDR3: TGTGCCACCAGCAGAGCTGGCGGAAAAGAGACCCAGTACTTC.